This T cell receptor (beta chain) was recorded in a study of blood T cell repertoires in COVID-19 (TCRdb year 2020). Background on the whole study: Samples from collaborators originated in the United States, Italy and Spain and spanned both the acute and convalescent phases of COVID-19. The material from the prospective study consisted of cDNA or gDNA derived from T cells, B-cell-depleted T cells, or PBMCs. Deeply sampled blood TCRbeta repertoires from subjects exposed to, actively infected with, or recovered from COVID-19 were included in the dataset. A freely available public database, intended as a resource for researchers studying the immune response to SARS-CoV-2, is where the repertoires were released. Samples came from the ongoing ImmuneRACE study (first 160 participants) plus 1,254 subjects from 6 global collaborators. The sample metadata nearly always contained a de-identified subject ID, COVID-19 status, age in years and sex. Where HLA class I and class II types were available, the types were taken from metadata supplied by the sample provider, not from assay-based typing.

Notes on this clone: Its antigen has not been determined. Nothing much larger sits one base from this clone, and base qualities are not available.

Looking up the germline V gene (reference sequence) yields CDR1 WNHNN and CDR2 SYGVQD. Trimming leaves V shorter by 4 bases and J shorter by 2 bases, with the junction holding 4 bases beyond the gene matches. From the cysteine up to the phenylalanine, the CDR3 has a length of 15 residues. The CDR3 DNA has 45 bases and is translated from base 1. The paper's findings and limits, for the study overall: The amount of clinical and demographic metadata varied by source and participant and was provided uncurated.

TCRbeta CDR3 regions were amplified from genomic DNA using the immunoSEQ Assay, a bias-controlled multiplex PCR. As for the authors' bioinformatics: Within the assay, amplification of reference gene primers was used to estimate how many nucleated cells each sample contained. Sequence reads were collapsed and filtered to measure the absolute abundance of every unique TCRbeta CDR3 rearrangement. Productive Simpson clonality was computed per sample as the square root of Simpson's diversity index over productive rearrangements. TCRdb limited this immuneACCESS table to in-frame rearrangements with V and J called. A share of clones is missing; checked studies link under half to unresolved V genes, and the rest is unexplained. That table furnishes V, J and clone size, whereas the DNA furnished D and trimming. This sample is represented by 100,000 or so clones; about 85% of them were singletons. 2% to 2.5% of the sample lies in the top ten.

Each collaborating institution followed its own protocols to collect whole blood in K2EDTA tubes. For TCRbeta analysis, collaborators shipped samples in one of three forms: frozen whole blood, isolated PBMCs, or DNA extracted from either of those sample types. The sample consisted of peripheral blood. The V and J segments used are TRBV10-1 and TRBJ2-3; 9 junctional bases match TRBD1. This receptor was obtained from a human donor in a cohort sampled during active COVID-19. The DNA sequence is as follows: TGCGCCAGCAGTGTGGGACAGGGCTACACAGATACGCAGTATTTT. It encodes CASSVGQGYTDTQYF.